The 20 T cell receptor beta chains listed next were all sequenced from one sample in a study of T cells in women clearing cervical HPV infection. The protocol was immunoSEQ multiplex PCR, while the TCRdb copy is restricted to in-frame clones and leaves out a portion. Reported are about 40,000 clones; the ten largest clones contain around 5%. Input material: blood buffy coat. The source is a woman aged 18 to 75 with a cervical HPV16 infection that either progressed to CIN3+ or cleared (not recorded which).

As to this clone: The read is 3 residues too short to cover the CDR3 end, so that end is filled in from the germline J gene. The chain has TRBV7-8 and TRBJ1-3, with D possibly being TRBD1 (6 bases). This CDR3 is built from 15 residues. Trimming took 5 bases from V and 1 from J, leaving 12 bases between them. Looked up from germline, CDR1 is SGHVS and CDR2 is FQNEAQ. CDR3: CASSPGVGSGNTIYF. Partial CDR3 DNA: TGTGCCAGCAGCCCAGGGGTAGGGTCTGGAAACACC. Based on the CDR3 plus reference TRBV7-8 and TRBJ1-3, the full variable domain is GAGVSQSPRYKVAKRGQDVALRCDPISGHVSLFWYQQALGQGPEFLTYFQNEAQLDKSGLPSDRFFAERPEGSVSTLKIQRTQQEDSAVYLCASSPGVGSGNTIYFGEGSWLTVV.

The sequenced CDR3 bases are TGCGCCAGCAGCCCAGGACAGGGAAACACTGAA. Translating it yields CASSPGQGNTE. The entire CDR3 sequence reads CASSPGQGNTEAFF. This chain connects TRBV5-1 to TRBJ1-1, with TRBD1 matching 8 bases. The read gets to within 3 residues of the CDR3 end, and the germline J gene fills in the rest. Trimming cost V 4 bases and J 2 bases; bases outside gene matches: 4. Germline CDR1 and CDR2: SGHRS and YFSETQ. This CDR3 region has 14 residues.

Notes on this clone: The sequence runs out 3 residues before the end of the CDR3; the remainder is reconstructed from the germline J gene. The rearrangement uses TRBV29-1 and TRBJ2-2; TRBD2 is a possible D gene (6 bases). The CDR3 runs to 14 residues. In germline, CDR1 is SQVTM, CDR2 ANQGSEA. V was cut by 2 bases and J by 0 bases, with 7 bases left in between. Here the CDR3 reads CSVEPGANTGELFF. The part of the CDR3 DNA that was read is TGCAGCGTTGAACCGGGGGCGAACACCGGGGAG.

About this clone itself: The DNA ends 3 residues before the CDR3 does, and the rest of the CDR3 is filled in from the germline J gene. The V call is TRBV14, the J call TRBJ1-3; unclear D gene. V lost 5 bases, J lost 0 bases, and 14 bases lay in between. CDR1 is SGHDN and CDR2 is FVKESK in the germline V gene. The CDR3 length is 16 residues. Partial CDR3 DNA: TGTGCCAGCAGCTTAGCGACCGCGGTCTCTGGAAACACC. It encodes CASSLATAVSGNT. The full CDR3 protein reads CASSLATAVSGNTIYF. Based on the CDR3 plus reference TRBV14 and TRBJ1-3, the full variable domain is EAGVTQFPSHSVIEKGQTVTLRCDPISGHDNLYWYRRVMGKEIKFLLHFVKESKQDESGMPNNRFLAERTGGTYSTLKVQPAELEDSGVYFCASSLATAVSGNTIYFGEGSWLTVV.

CDR3 DNA (partial): TGTGCCAGCTCACCACGTAGCGGGACCACATCTAGCACAGATACG. This sequence encodes CASSPRSGTTSSTDT. The full-length CDR3 reads as CASSPRSGTTSSTDTQYF. The rearrangement uses TRBV18 and TRBJ2-3; 8 bases are shared with TRBD2. The read comes to an end 3 residues before the CDR3 does, leaving the germline J gene to fill in the end. Germline V gene lookup returns CDR1 KGHSH and CDR2 LQKENI. Trimming at V came to 1 base and at J to 0 bases, leaving 9 bases not matched to a gene. The CDR3 length is 18 residues.

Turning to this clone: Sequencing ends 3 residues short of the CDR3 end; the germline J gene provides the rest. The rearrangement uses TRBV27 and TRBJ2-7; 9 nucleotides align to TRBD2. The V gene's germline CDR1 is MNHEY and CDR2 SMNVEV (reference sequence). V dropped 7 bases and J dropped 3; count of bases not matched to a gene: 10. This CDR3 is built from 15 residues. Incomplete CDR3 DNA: TGTGCCAGCACCAAGCAGCGGGGGGAAGACTACGAG. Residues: CASTKQRGEDYE. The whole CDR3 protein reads CASTKQRGEDYEQYF.

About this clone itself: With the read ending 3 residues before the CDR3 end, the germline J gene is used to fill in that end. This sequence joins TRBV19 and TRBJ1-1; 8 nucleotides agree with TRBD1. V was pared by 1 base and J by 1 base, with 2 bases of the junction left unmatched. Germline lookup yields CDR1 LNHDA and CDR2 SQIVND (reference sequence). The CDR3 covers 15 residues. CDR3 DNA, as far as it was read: TGTGCCAGTAGTATAGCCACAGGGGGGAACACTGAA. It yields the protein CASSIATGGNTE. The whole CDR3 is CASSIATGGNTEAFF.

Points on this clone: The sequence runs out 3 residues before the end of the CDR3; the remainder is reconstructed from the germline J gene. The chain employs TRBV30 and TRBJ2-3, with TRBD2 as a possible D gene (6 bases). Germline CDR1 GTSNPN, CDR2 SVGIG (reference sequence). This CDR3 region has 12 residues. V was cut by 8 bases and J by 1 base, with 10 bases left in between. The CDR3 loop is CALGGGTDTQYF. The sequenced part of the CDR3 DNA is TGTGCCCTTGGCGGGGGCACAGATACG.

Here the CDR3 reads CSASRTSGGPTSSYNEQFF. Incomplete CDR3 DNA: TGCAGTGCCTCTCGGACTAGCGGGGGGCCGACCAGCTCCTACAATGAG. J is TRBJ2-1 and V is TRBV20-1; 14 bases line up with TRBD2. The CDR3 end is not reached by the read, which stops 3 residues before it; the germline J gene fills it in. V was pared by 6 bases and J by 0 bases, with 13 bases of the junction left unmatched. The V gene's germline CDR1 is DFQATT and CDR2 SNEGSKA (reference sequence). The CDR3 has 19 residues.

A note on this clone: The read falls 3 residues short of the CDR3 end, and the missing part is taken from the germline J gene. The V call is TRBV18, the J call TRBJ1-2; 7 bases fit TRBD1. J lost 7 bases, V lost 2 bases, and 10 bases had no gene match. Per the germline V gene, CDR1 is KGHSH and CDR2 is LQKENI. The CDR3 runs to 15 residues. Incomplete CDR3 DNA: TGTGCCAGCTCACCAGATTCCGAGGGGGCAGGTGGC. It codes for CASSPDSEGAGG. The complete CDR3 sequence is CASSPDSEGAGGYTF. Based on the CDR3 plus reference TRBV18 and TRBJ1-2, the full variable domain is NAGVMQNPRHLVRRRGQEARLRCSPMKGHSHVYWYRQLPEEGLKFMVYLQKENIIDESGMPKERFSAEFPKEGPSILRIQQVVRGDSAAYFCASSPDSEGAGGYTFGSGTRLTVV.

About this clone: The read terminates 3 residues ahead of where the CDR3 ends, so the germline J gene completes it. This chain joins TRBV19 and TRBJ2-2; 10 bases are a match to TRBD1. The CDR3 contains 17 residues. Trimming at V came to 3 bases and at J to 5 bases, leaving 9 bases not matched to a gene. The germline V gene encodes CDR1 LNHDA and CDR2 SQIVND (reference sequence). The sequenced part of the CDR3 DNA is TGTGCCAGTAGTATCCCCTCCGGGACAGGGGTGACCGGGGAG. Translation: CASSIPSGTGVTGE. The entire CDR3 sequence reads CASSIPSGTGVTGELFF.

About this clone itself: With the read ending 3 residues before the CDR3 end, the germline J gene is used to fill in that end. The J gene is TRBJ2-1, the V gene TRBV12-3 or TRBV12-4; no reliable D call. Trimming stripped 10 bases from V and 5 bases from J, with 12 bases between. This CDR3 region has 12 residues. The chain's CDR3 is CATQLRDNEQFF. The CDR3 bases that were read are TGTGCCACCCAACTACGGGACAATGAG.

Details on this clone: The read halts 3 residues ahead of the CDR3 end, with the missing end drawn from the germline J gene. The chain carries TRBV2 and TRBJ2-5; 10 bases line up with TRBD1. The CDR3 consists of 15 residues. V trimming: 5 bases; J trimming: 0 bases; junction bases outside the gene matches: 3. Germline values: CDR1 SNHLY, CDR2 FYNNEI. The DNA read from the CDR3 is TGTGCCAGCAGTTCGGGACAGGGGTACCAAGAGACC. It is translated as CASSSGQGYQET. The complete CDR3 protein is CASSSGQGYQETQYF.

CDR3 sequence reads: CASSPFSSGNTGELFF. Incomplete CDR3 DNA: TGTGCCAGCTCACCATTCTCCAGCGGGAACACCGGGGAG. The chain couples TRBV18 to TRBJ2-2; tentative D call: TRBD2 (5 bases). The read terminates 3 residues before the CDR3 end, so the remaining end is supplied by the germline J gene. Trimming cost V 2 bases and J 1 base, with 11 bases left between them. Germline CDR1 KGHSH, CDR2 LQKENI. The CDR3 sequence is 16 residues long.

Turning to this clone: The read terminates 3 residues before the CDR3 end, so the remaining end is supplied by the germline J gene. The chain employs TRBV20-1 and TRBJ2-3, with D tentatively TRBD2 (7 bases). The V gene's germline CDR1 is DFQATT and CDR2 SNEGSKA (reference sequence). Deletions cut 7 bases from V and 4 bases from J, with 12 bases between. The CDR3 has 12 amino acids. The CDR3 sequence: CSVRGAADTQYF. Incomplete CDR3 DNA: TGCAGTGTACGGGGGGCCGCAGATACG.

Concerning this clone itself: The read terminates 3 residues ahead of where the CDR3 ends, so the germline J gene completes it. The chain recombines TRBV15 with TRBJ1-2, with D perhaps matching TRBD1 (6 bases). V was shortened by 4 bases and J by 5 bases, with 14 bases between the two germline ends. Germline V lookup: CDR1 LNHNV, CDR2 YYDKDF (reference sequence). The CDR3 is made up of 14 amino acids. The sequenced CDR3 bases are TGTGCCACCAGCAAACAGGGAGCTTTGTATGGC. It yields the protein CATSKQGALYG. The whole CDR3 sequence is CATSKQGALYGYTF.

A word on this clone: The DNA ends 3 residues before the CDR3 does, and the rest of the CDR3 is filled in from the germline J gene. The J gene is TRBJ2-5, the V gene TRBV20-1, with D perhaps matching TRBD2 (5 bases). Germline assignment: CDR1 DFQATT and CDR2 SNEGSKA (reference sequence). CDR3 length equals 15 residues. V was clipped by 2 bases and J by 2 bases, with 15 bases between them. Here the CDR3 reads CSARWAGLIQETQYF. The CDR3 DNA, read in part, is TGCAGTGCTAGATGGGCGGGCTTAATACAAGAGACC.

CDR3 DNA (partial): TGTGCCAGCAGGGAGGGACAGGGGATAAGCCAGCCC. Protein sequence: CASREGQGISQP. The entire CDR3 protein is CASREGQGISQPQHF. This sequence joins TRBV5-5 and TRBJ1-5; 10 nucleotides match TRBD1. The DNA ends 3 residues before the CDR3 does, and the rest of the CDR3 is filled in from the germline J gene. There are 15 residues in the CDR3. Per germline, CDR1 SGHKS and CDR2 YYEKEE (reference sequence). Germline trimming cut 5 bases from V and 7 bases from J; bases unmatched to any gene: 9.

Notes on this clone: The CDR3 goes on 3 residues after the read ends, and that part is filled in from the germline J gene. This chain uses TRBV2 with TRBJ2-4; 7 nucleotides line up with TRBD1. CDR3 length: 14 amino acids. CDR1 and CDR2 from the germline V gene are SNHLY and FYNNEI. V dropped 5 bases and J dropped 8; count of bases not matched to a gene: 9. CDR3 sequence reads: CASSQQGIVDIQYF. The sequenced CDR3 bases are TGTGCCAGCAGTCAACAGGGGATCGTAGACATT.

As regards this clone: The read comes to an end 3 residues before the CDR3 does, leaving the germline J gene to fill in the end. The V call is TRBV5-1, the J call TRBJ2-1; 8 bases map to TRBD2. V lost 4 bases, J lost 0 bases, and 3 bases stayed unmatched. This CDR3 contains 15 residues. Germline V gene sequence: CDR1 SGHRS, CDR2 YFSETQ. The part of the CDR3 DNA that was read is TGCGCCAGCAGCGACGGGACTAGCTCCTACAATGAG. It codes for CASSDGTSSYNE. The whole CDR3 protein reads CASSDGTSSYNEQFF.